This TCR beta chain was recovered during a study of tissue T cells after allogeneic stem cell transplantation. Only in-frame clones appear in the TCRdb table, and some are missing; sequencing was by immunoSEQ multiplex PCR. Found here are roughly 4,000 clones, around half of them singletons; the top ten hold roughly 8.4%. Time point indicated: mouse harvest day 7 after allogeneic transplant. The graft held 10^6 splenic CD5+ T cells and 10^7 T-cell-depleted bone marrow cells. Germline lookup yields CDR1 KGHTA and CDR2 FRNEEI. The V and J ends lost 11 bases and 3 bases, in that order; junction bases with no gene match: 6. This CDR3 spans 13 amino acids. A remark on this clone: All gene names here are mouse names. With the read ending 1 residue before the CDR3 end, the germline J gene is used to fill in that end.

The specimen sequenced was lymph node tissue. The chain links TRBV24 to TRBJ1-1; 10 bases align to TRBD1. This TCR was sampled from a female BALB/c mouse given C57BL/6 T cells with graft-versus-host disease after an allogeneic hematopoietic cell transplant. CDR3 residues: CAVRDRGDTEVFF. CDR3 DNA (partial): TGTGCCGTCCGGGACAGGGGAGACACAGAAGTCTTC.